The 7 T cell receptor beta chains given below trace back to one sample, sequenced in a study of spatial heterogeneity in lung cancer. TCRdb used MiXCR to reprocess the 5' RACE reads, holding one entry per CDR3 protein. The data hold approximately 8,000 distinct CDR3 sequences, with 5.4% observed a single time. Time point reported: sample taken at primary tumor resection. Whole RNA, isolated from tumor, nontumor lung or frozen PBMC, was sequenced without prior sorting. This material consisted of PBMCs, taken at surgery. These receptors were taken from a male donor with early-stage non-small cell lung cancer.

This clonotype was seen only a few times. The chain uses TRBV11-2 and TRBJ2-1, with D possibly TRBD1 on 5 matching bases. The CDR3 sequence is 16 residues long. Trimming took 3 bases from V and 8 from J, leaving 20 bases between them. CDR1 and CDR2 from the germline V gene are SGHAT and FQNNGV. The CDR3 nucleotides are TGTGCCAGCAGCTTGGGGCGATTTCGGGCCCCCCATGAGCAGTTCTTC. It translates to CASSLGRFRAPHEQFF.

This clonotype ranks as medium-sized (0.01 to 0.1%). This sequence joins TRBV2 and TRBJ1-2; D remains ambiguous. V gave up 4 bases and J gave up 6 bases, with 6 bases separating them. Per the germline V gene, CDR1 is SNHLY and CDR2 is FYNNEI. The length of the CDR3 is 11 residues. In DNA form, the CDR3 reads TGTGCCAGCAGTGGAATGGATGGCTACACCTTC. Its protein product is CASSGMDGYTF.

This clonotype was counted at least ten times. This sequence joins TRBV21-1 and TRBJ2-1; the table names TRBD1, a call not compared with the DNA. TRBV21-1 is given as a pseudogene. The CDR3 has 15 residues. The CDR3 nucleotides read TGTGCCAGCAGCAACGGGGCGGGATTTGGCAATGAGCAGTTCTTC. Protein sequence: CASSNGAGFGNEQFF.

This clonotype appeared many times. The chain has TRBV20-1 and TRBJ2-5; D gene uncertain. Germline V CDR1 and CDR2: DFQATT, SNEGSKA (reference sequence). This CDR3 has 14 residues. The germline V and J ends were trimmed by 0 bases and 4 bases, with 12 bases remaining between them. The CDR3 DNA reads as TGCAGTGCTAGAGATCCAGGCCTTCGAGAGACCCAGTACTTC. Translation: CSARDPGLRETQYF.

In this sample, this clonotype turned up many times. The chain uses TRBV19 and TRBJ1-6; TRBD1 might be the D (5 bases). V gave up 9 bases and J gave up 7 bases, with 13 bases separating them. The CDR3 has 13 amino acids. Germline V lookup: CDR1 LNHDA, CDR2 SQIVND (reference sequence). The CDR3 protein is CASRGRLNSPLHF. CDR3 sequence (DNA): TGTGCCAGCCGGGGCCGGCTGAATTCACCCCTCCACTTT.

CDR3 region: CASSPPGRSHEQYF. The CDR3, as DNA: TGTGCCAGCTCACCGCCAGGGAGGAGCCACGAGCAGTACTTC. The rearrangement uses TRBV18 and TRBJ2-7, with TRBD2 as a possible D gene (6 bases). The germline CDR1 and CDR2 sequences are KGHSH and LQKENI. The CDR3 is made up of 14 amino acids. Trimming pared 3 bases from V and 5 bases from J, leaving 14 bases between. The full variable domain, rest sourced from reference TRBV18 and TRBJ2-7, is NAGVMQNPRHLVRRRGQEARLRCSPMKGHSHVYWYRQLPEEGLKFMVYLQKENIIDESGMPKERFSAEFPKEGPSILRIQQVVRGDSAAYFCASSPPGRSHEQYFGPGTRLTVT.

This clonotype occurred many times. The chain is built from TRBV20-1 and TRBJ2-3; 16 bases are shared with TRBD2. Losses at the gene ends were 6 bases for V and 6 bases for J; bases not matched to a gene: 6. This CDR3 contains 15 residues. Germline-derived CDR1 and CDR2 are DFQATT and SNEGSKA (reference sequence). CDR3 loop: CSAGTSGGARDTQYF. Here the CDR3 DNA reads TGCAGTGCGGGGACTAGCGGGGGGGCCCGGGATACGCAGTATTTT.